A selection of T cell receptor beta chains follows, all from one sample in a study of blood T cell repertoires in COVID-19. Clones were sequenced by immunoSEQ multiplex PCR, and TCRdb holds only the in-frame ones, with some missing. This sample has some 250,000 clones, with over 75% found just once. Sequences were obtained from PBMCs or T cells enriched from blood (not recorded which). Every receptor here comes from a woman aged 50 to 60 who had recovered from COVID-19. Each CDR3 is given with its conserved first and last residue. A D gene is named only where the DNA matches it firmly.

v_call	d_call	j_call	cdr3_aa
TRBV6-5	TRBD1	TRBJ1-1	CASRADRVATEAFF
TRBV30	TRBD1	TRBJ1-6	CAWSHTGAGGNSPLHF
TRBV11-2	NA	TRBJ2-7	CASSLVGPAYEQYF
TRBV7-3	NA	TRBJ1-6	CASSRDTIGSPLHF
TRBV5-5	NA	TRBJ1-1	CASSPALGEAFF
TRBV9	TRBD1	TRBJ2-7	CASSVGTGDGYEQYF
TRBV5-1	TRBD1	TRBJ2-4	CASSFRTGKMYIQYF
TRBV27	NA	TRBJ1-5	CASSLDNSNQPQHF
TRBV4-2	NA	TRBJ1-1	CASSQDIQANTEAFF
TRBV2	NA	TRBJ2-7	CASRSNRDTIYEQYF
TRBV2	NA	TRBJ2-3	CASRRSEGTDTQYF
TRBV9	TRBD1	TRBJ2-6	CASSVEGQGNSGANVLTF
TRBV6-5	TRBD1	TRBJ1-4	CASSYNRDRGGRLFF
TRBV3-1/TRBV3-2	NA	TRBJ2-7	CASSQKRISYEQYF
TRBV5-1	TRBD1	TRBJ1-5	CASSLGTGESNQPQHF
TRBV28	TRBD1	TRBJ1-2	CASSTQGYSGYTF
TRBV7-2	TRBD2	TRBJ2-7	CASSLVGGGTALFEQYF
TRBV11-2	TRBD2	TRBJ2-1	CASRASLALYNEQFF
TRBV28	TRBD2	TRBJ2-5	CASSLGGLGETQYF
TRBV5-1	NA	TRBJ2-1	CASSLAGGGAYNEQFF
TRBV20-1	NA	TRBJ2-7	CSAPSTSQRYF
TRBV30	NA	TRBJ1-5	CAWRGRGQSNQPQHF
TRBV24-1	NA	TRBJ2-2	CATSGRNPGVGVTGELFF
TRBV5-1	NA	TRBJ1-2	CASSLTDQGGYTF